Each of the 23 T cell receptor beta chains below was sequenced from the same sample in a study of cytomegalovirus exposure and HLA in healthy donors. This PCR relied on a set of 60 Vbeta primers and 13 Jbeta primers. Assay used: immunoSEQ multiplex PCR; TCRdb lists only in-frame clones, some missing. The data hold tens of thousands of clones, with 70% to 85% observed a single time. Sequenced input: PBMCs. Source of these receptors: a man between 50 and 59 years old in good health and CMV-seronegative.

The chain couples TRBV28 to TRBJ2-7; 11 bases align to TRBD2. The CDR3 runs 14 residues. V dropped 3 bases and J dropped 4; count of bases not matched to a gene: 2. In germline, CDR1 is MDHEN, CDR2 SYDVKM. Here the CDR3 reads CASSLTSGVYEQYF. CDR3 nucleotide sequence: TGTGCCAGCAGTTTGACTAGCGGGGTTTACGAGCAGTACTTC.

This clone was recorded once. This chain connects TRBV5-1 to TRBJ2-5; TRBD2 is a possible D gene (6 bases). The V and J ends lost 0 bases and 9 bases respectively, with 15 bases between them. The CDR3 loop spans 14 amino acids. CDR1 and CDR2 from the germline V gene are SGHRS and YFSETQ. CDR3 bases: TGCGCCAGCAGCTTGGACGTCGGAGGGTTGGCCCAGTACTTC. Translated, it gives CASSLDVGGLAQYF.

The chain uses TRBV19 and TRBJ2-2; tentatively, D is TRBD1 (5 bases). CDR3 length: 14 residues. Germline lookup yields CDR1 LNHDA and CDR2 SQIVND (reference sequence). The V end was cut by 6 bases, the J end by 3 bases, with 11 bases between. CDR3 DNA: TGTGCCAGTAGCGCAGGGTTTTACACCGGGGAGCTGTTTTTT. Amino acid sequence: CASSAGFYTGELFF. The complete variable domain, with remaining parts taken from reference TRBV19 and TRBJ2-2, reads DGGITQSPKYLFRKEGQNVTLSCEQNLNHDAMYWYRQDPGQGLRLIYYSQIVNDFQKGDIAEGYSVSREKKESFPLTVTSAQKNPTAFYLCASSAGFYTGELFFGEGSRLTVL.

This clone was seen once. The chain uses TRBV7-9 and TRBJ2-3, with a possible D match to TRBD2 (5 bases). Germline values: CDR1 SEHNR, CDR2 FQNEAQ (reference sequence). V was shortened by 4 bases and J by 0 bases, with 5 bases between the two germline ends. The CDR3 contains 13 residues. The DNA for the CDR3 is TGTGCCAGCAGCTGGACTAGCACAGATACGCAGTATTTT. Protein product: CASSWTSTDTQYF.

With regard to this clone: A junction boundary mismatches the germline segment, possibly from a read error. This same CDR3 is encoded by further DNA sequences in the sample. This sequence joins TRBV19 and TRBJ2-3; D may be TRBD2 (5 bases). CDR1 and CDR2 from the germline V gene are LNHDA and SQIVND (reference sequence). This CDR3 has 14 residues. The CDR3 DNA reads as TGCGCCAGTAGTCGCGATAGCGGCACAGATACGCAGTATTTT. Translated: CASSRDSGTDTQYF.

This chain joins TRBV11-2 and TRBJ2-2; a possible D gene is TRBD1 (7 bases). CDR3 length: 19 amino acids. Trimming removed 5 bases from V and 7 bases from J, with 29 bases in between. Per germline, CDR1 SGHAT and CDR2 FQNNGV. The CDR3 reads CASSRRALETGFPGGELFF. CDR3 nucleotides: TGTGCCAGCAGCCGGAGGGCTTTGGAGACAGGGTTTCCGGGCGGGGAGCTGTTTTTT.

To note about this clone: One end of the junction does not line up with germline, which may come from a read error. The gene calls are TRBV7-7 and TRBJ2-2, with D perhaps TRBD1 (5 bases). The germline gives CDR1 SSHAT, CDR2 FNYEAQ (reference sequence). The length of the CDR3 is 11 residues. CDR3 coding DNA: TGTGCTAGCAAAGGGGCCGGGGAGCTGTTTTTT. This gives the protein CASKGAGELFF.

This clone was observed once. This chain joins TRBV5-6 and TRBJ1-4, with 7 bases fitting TRBD1. There are 17 residues in the CDR3. The J segment lost 4 bases and the V segment lost 2 bases, leaving 11 bases of the junction unmatched. Germline V lookup: CDR1 SGHDT, CDR2 YYEEEE. CDR3 protein: CASSFGQGEGFNEKLFF. CDR3 DNA: TGTGCCAGCAGCTTTGGGCAGGGGGAAGGTTTTAATGAAAAACTGTTTTTT.

The V gene is TRBV7-3, the J gene TRBJ2-6; TRBD1 matches at 8 bases. V was clipped by 3 bases and J by 2 bases; unmatched bases: 0. CDR1 is SGHTA and CDR2 is FQGTGA in the germline V gene. The CDR3 runs 15 residues. The CDR3 sequence is CASSLTGAGANVLTF. The DNA of the CDR3 is TGTGCCAGCAGCTTGACAGGGGCTGGGGCCAACGTCCTGACTTTC.

This clone has more than one count but fewer than ten. This sequence joins TRBV29-1 and TRBJ1-6, with 7 nucleotides matching TRBD1. Germline V gene sequence: CDR1 SQVTM, CDR2 ANQGSEA. After removal of 5 bases from V and 8 bases from J, the junction contained 6 bases not matched to a gene. The CDR3 runs to 13 residues. In DNA form, the CDR3 reads TGCAGCGTTACGACAGGGTTCGATTCACCCCTCCACTTT. Encoded protein: CSVTTGFDSPLHF.

In this sample, this clone turned up a few times. The genes are TRBV5-6 and TRBJ2-7, with TRBD1 matching over 7 bases. The germline gives CDR1 SGHDT, CDR2 YYEEEE. This CDR3 is 14 amino acids long. V dropped 3 bases and J dropped 4; count of bases not matched to a gene: 7. CDR3 sequence (DNA): TGTGCCAGCAGCTCCGGGACAGAGAATTACGAGCAGTACTTC. As protein: CASSSGTENYEQYF.

The chain links TRBV27 to TRBJ2-7; TRBD1 agrees at 8 bases. Germline V lookup: CDR1 MNHEY, CDR2 SMNVEV (reference sequence). V lost 2 bases to trimming and J lost 7 bases; unmatched junction nucleotides: 10. The CDR3 length is 15 residues. The CDR3 nucleotides read TGTGCCAGCAGTTTAAACAGGGGGATAGGAAATGAGCAGTACTTC. It is translated as CASSLNRGIGNEQYF.

This sequence joins TRBV13 and TRBJ2-7; 7 nucleotides align to TRBD1. Germline CDR1 is PRHDT and CDR2 is FYEKMQ (reference sequence). The CDR3 consists of 15 residues. Trimming removed 5 bases from V and 3 bases from J; junction bases left unmatched: 10. The CDR3 loop reads CASSTRQGLDYEQYF. CDR3 coding DNA: TGTGCCAGCAGCACCCGACAGGGCCTTGACTACGAGCAGTACTTC.

V is TRBV6-1 and J is TRBJ1-5; D possibly corresponds to TRBD1 (5 bases). The germline CDR1 and CDR2 sequences are MNHNS and SASEGT. This CDR3 region has 15 residues. Trimming stripped 7 bases from V and 7 bases from J, with 20 bases between. This CDR3 is CASIPAGGNGQPQHF. CDR3 sequence (DNA): TGTGCCAGCATCCCTGCGGGGGGGAATGGGCAGCCCCAGCATTTT.

V usage is TRBV30 and J usage is TRBJ1-3; 11 nucleotides agree with TRBD1. The CDR3 has 19 residues. Germline CDR1 reads GTSNPN; CDR2 reads SVGIG (reference sequence). V gave up 3 bases and J gave up 4 bases; unmatched junction bases: 17. The CDR3 sequence is CAWSFGQGARALRGNTIYF. As DNA, the CDR3 is TGTGCCTGGAGCTTTGGACAGGGGGCCCGGGCCTTGAGAGGAAACACCATATATTTT.

The CDR3 bases are TGCGCCAGCAGCCGGTCAAGCCCTAGCGGGAATGAGCAGTTCTTC. It specifies CASSRSSPSGNEQFF. The chain combines TRBV5-1 with TRBJ2-1; 8 nucleotides line up with TRBD2. The CDR3 runs 15 residues. V trimming: 4 bases; J trimming: 7 bases; junction bases outside the gene matches: 10. In germline, CDR1 is SGHRS, CDR2 YFSETQ.

The chain has TRBV28 and TRBJ2-5; 14 positions agree with TRBD2. The V segment lost 2 bases and the J segment 5 bases; nucleotides outside the gene matches: 13. This CDR3 has 19 residues. Germline V lookup: CDR1 MDHEN, CDR2 SYDVKM. The DNA for the CDR3 is TGTGCCAGCAGTTTAAAGATGGGGGGACTAGCGGGAGACGAGGAGACCCAGTACTTC. Residues: CASSLKMGGLAGDEETQYF.

The J gene is TRBJ2-3, the V gene TRBV7-2; D uncertain. Germline lookup yields CDR1 SGHTA and CDR2 FQGNSA. This CDR3 spans 13 amino acids. V was clipped by 5 bases and J by 2 bases, with 8 bases between them. The CDR3 protein is CASSLPPTDTQYF. For the CDR3, the DNA is TGTGCCAGCAGCCTCCCCCCCACAGATACGCAGTATTTT.

The chain couples TRBV15 to TRBJ2-2, with 8 bases that match TRBD2. The germline gives CDR1 LNHNV, CDR2 YYDKDF (reference sequence). This CDR3 is 18 amino acids long. J was trimmed by 2 bases and V by 0 bases; bases with no gene match: 8. The CDR3 DNA sequence: TGTGCCACCAGCAGAGATCCTCCTACTAGCGGAAACACCGGGGAGCTGTTTTTT. Translation gives CATSRDPPTSGNTGELFF.

The V call is TRBV19, the J call TRBJ2-7; 10 nucleotides line up with TRBD2. The trim removed 3 bases at V and 5 bases at J, leaving 7 bases unmatched. The CDR3 consists of 15 residues. The germline V gene has CDR1 LNHDA and CDR2 SQIVND (reference sequence). CDR3 in DNA: TGTGCCAGTAGTATTCCGACTAGCGGGCGCCACGAGCAGTACTTC. As protein: CASSIPTSGRHEQYF.

The chain combines TRBV7-9 with TRBJ1-4, with 9 bases aligning to TRBD1. The CDR3 length is 14 residues. V was pared by 1 base and J by 7 bases, with 1 base of the junction left unmatched. Germline CDR1 is SEHNR and CDR2 is FQNEAQ (reference sequence). CDR3 sequence reads: CASSLGQGGEKLFF. The CDR3 DNA is TGTGCCAGCAGCTTAGGACAGGGGGGTGAAAAACTGTTTTTT.

J is TRBJ1-1 and V is TRBV19, with a tentative D call TRBD1 (5 bases). Trimming removed 1 base from V and 4 bases from J, with 13 bases in between. This CDR3 comprises 15 residues. CDR1 and CDR2 (germline): LNHDA, SQIVND (reference sequence). CDR3 amino acids: CASSIAGRASTEAFF. The CDR3 nucleotides read TGTGCCAGTAGTATAGCGGGCAGGGCAAGCACTGAAGCTTTCTTT.

This rearrangement joins TRBV5-1 to TRBJ1-1; possibly TRBD1 for D (5 bases). V gave up 8 bases and J gave up 4 bases, with 12 bases separating them. This CDR3 contains 12 residues. The germline V gene has CDR1 SGHRS and CDR2 YFSETQ. The CDR3 sequence: CASWGDGTEAFF. CDR3 DNA sequence: TGCGCCAGTTGGGGGGATGGCACTGAAGCTTTCTTT.